Below, 29 T cell receptor beta chains from the same sample are listed, as sequenced in a study of T cells after posttransplantation cyclophosphamide (dated by TCRdb to 2016 to 2017). Naive T cells were defined as viable CD3+CD4+ or CD3+CD8+ cells that were CCR7+CD45RA+CD45RO-CD95-CD27+CD28+. Preparation of the library involved the immunoSEQ multiplex PCR assay. The immuneACCESS repertoire file appears here via TCRdb, limited to in-frame rearrangements. These files lack a portion of the clones; in checked studies, under half of the deficit traces to unresolved V genes, and the cause of the others is not known. This sample is represented by about 20,000 clones; under 99% of them were singletons. The ten largest clones capture approximately 0.16% of the sample. Sample: naive CD4+ T cells sorted from PBMCs. The origin of the receptors is a man in his forties in good health, CMV-negative, and a related stem cell transplant donor.

The chain employs TRBV2 and TRBJ2-4; 12 nucleotides agree with TRBD2. V dropped 5 bases and J dropped 7; count of bases not matched to a gene: 6. Looked up from germline, CDR1 is SNHLY and CDR2 is FYNNEI. This CDR3 has 15 residues. The CDR3 is CASSLRLAGVNIQYF. CDR3 sequence (DNA): TGTGCCAGCAGTCTTCGACTAGCGGGAGTGAACATTCAGTACTTC.

The chain joins TRBV7-2 to TRBJ2-2; TRBD2 matches 10 bases. The trim removed 2 bases at V and 8 bases at J, leaving 8 bases unmatched. Germline CDR1 reads SGHTA; CDR2 reads FQGNSA. CDR3 length: 16 residues. CDR3 loop: CASSLSLAGVSGELFF. The CDR3 DNA is TGTGCCAGCAGCTTAAGCCTAGCGGGAGTAAGTGGGGAGCTGTTTTTT. Looking up the rest from reference TRBV7-2 and TRBJ2-2 gives the full variable domain: GAGVSQSPSNKVTEKGKDVELRCDPISGHTALYWYRQSLGQGLEFLIYFQGNSAPDKSGLPSDRFSAERTGGSVSTLTIQRTQQEDSAVYLCASSLSLAGVSGELFFGEGSRLTVL.

This sequence joins TRBV4-2 and TRBJ2-2, with D unresolved. The germline CDR1 and CDR2 sequences are LGHNA and YNFKEQ. Trimming removed 0 bases at V and 3 bases at J, with 5 bases between. This CDR3 contains 14 residues. The CDR3 coding sequence is TGTGCCAGCAGCCAAGATCGCGACACCGGGGAGCTGTTTTTT. It yields the protein CASSQDRDTGELFF.

The rearrangement joins TRBV18 to TRBJ2-1; 8 positions agree with TRBD1. CDR1 is KGHSH, CDR2 LQKENI, per germline. The CDR3 length is 16 residues. Trimming took 4 bases from V and 0 from J; bases not matched to a gene: 5. The CDR3 region is CASSLDRASSYNEQFF. Written as DNA, the CDR3 is TGTGCCAGCTCACTGGACAGGGCGAGCTCCTACAATGAGCAGTTCTTC.

The V call is TRBV2, the J call TRBJ2-7; D is unclear. Germline V gene sequence: CDR1 SNHLY, CDR2 FYNNEI. Trimming stripped 8 bases from V and 2 bases from J, with 4 bases between. The CDR3 loop spans 10 amino acids. The CDR3 nucleotides are TGTGCCAGCTCGGCCTACGAGCAGTACTTC. Translated, it gives CASSAYEQYF.

This chain links TRBV10-3 with TRBJ2-1; 7 bases agree with TRBD1. The CDR3 is made up of 11 amino acids. Per germline, CDR1 ENHRY and CDR2 SYGVKD. V lost 11 bases and J lost 6; bases outside the gene matches: 4. This chain's CDR3 is CASAGGNEQFF. CDR3 sequence (DNA): TGTGCCTCAGCAGGGGGCAATGAGCAGTTCTTC.

The rearrangement joins TRBV7-8 to TRBJ2-5; TRBD1 matches at 8 bases. The CDR3 runs 18 residues. Losses at the gene ends were 5 bases for V and 3 bases for J; bases not matched to a gene: 17. Germline CDR1 SGHVS, CDR2 FQNEAQ. The CDR3 region is CASSRGLGTGVVEETQYF. The DNA for the CDR3 is TGTGCCAGCAGCCGAGGTCTTGGGACAGGAGTGGTCGAAGAGACCCAGTACTTC.

The J gene is TRBJ2-7, the V gene TRBV19; TRBD1 is a possible D gene (6 bases). CDR1 is LNHDA, CDR2 SQIVND, per germline (reference sequence). This CDR3 is 13 amino acids long. V shed 5 bases and J shed 12 bases, with 20 bases lying between them. In nucleotides, the CDR3 is TGTGCCAGTAGTGCAGACCCCCGGGACATTGCGTACTTC. This encodes CASSADPRDIAYF.

Concerning this clone: Other nucleotide sequences in the sample specify the same CDR3. J is TRBJ2-7 and V is TRBV7-8; 7 bases are a match to TRBD2. The CDR3 loop spans 15 amino acids. J gave up 4 bases and V 5 bases, and 11 bases lay outside the gene matches. Germline V gene data show CDR1 as SGHVS and CDR2 as FQNEAQ. In nucleotides, the CDR3 is TGTGCCAGCAGCCGACGACTAGCTCTGTCTTACGAGCAGTACTTC. This encodes CASSRRLALSYEQYF.

The gene calls are TRBV4-2 and TRBJ2-1; TRBD2 matches at 10 bases. Trimming removed 0 bases from V and 7 bases from J; junction bases left unmatched: 6. The CDR3 extends over 16 amino acids. The V gene's germline CDR1 is LGHNA and CDR2 YNFKEQ. The CDR3 protein is CASSQDQAGGWNEQFF. The DNA of the CDR3 is TGTGCCAGCAGCCAAGATCAAGCGGGAGGGTGGAATGAGCAGTTCTTC.

The chain couples TRBV5-1 to TRBJ1-4; D remains unclear. Germline V gene sequence: CDR1 SGHRS, CDR2 YFSETQ. This CDR3 has 14 residues. V gave up 1 base and J gave up 0 bases, with 4 bases separating them. The CDR3 DNA follows: TGCGCCAGCAGCTTGAGCGCAACTAATGAAAAACTGTTTTTT. It specifies CASSLSATNEKLFF.

The genes are TRBV28 and TRBJ2-3; tentatively, D is TRBD1 (6 bases). Looked up from germline, CDR1 is MDHEN and CDR2 is SYDVKM. There are 15 residues in the CDR3. V was pared by 3 bases and J by 1 base, with 11 bases between. The DNA of the CDR3 is TGTGCCAGCAGTTTTTTCAGGGGCCGCACAGATACGCAGTATTTT. Amino acids: CASSFFRGRTDTQYF.

The V and J genes are TRBV19 and TRBJ2-5; 8 nucleotides align to TRBD2. Germline assignment: CDR1 LNHDA and CDR2 SQIVND (reference sequence). V shed 5 bases, J shed 5 bases, and the junction held 10 bases outside the gene matches. This CDR3 is 15 amino acids long. Here the CDR3 DNA reads TGTGCCAGTAGTGGATATAGCGGGGCAGACGAGACCCAGTACTTC. Amino acids: CASSGYSGADETQYF.

The chain links TRBV14 to TRBJ2-3, with 13 bases that match TRBD2. Germline CDR1 reads SGHDN; CDR2 reads FVKESK. This CDR3 region has 16 residues. Trimming removed 4 bases from V and 2 bases from J; junction bases left unmatched: 3. CDR3 region: CASSRLAGGITDTQYF. The CDR3 coding sequence is TGTGCCAGCAGCCGACTAGCGGGAGGTATCACAGATACGCAGTATTTT.

The chain has TRBV6-1 and TRBJ1-5; the D is unclear. V lost 4 bases and J lost 6, with 10 bases in between. Germline values: CDR1 MNHNS, CDR2 SASEGT. This CDR3 contains 13 residues. CDR3: CASSVEGGQPQHF. The CDR3 DNA follows: TGTGCCAGCAGTGTGGAGGGAGGTCAGCCCCAGCATTTT.

In this sample, this clone turned up a few times. This rearrangement joins TRBV9 to TRBJ2-3, with D possibly TRBD1 on 6 matching bases. V lost 3 bases to trimming and J lost 3 bases, with 8 bases between them. There are 13 residues in the CDR3. Germline assignment: CDR1 SGDLS and CDR2 YYNGEE. CDR3 nucleotides: TGTGCCAGCAGCGGGACAGTTACAGATACGCAGTATTTT. Its protein is CASSGTVTDTQYF.

This chain joins TRBV2 and TRBJ2-3; 12 bases are a match to TRBD2. CDR1 SNHLY and CDR2 FYNNEI come from the germline V gene. This CDR3 spans 14 amino acids. The J segment lost 5 bases and the V segment lost 9 bases, leaving 6 bases of the junction unmatched. In DNA, the CDR3 is TGTGCCAGTGTACTAGCGGGAGGAGGAGATACGCAGTATTTT. It encodes CASVLAGGGDTQYF.

The chain uses TRBV10-3 and TRBJ1-2; perhaps TRBD1 as D (6 bases). V dropped 10 bases and J dropped 6 bases, with 21 bases sitting between them. This CDR3 is 14 amino acids long. The germline gives CDR1 ENHRY, CDR2 SYGVKD. This chain's CDR3 is CATTPNREGDGYTF. For the CDR3, the DNA is TGTGCCACAACGCCTAACAGGGAGGGGGATGGCTACACCTTC.

The chain recombines TRBV5-1 with TRBJ2-5; 9 nucleotides align to TRBD1. Germline V gene lookup returns CDR1 SGHRS and CDR2 YFSETQ. Trimming cost V 3 bases and J 6 bases; bases outside gene matches: 3. The CDR3 runs 13 residues. The CDR3 reads CASSYGQGQTQYF. DNA for the CDR3: TGCGCCAGCAGCTATGGACAGGGGCAGACCCAGTACTTC.

The gene calls are TRBV11-2 and TRBJ2-2; possibly TRBD2 for D (6 bases). The CDR3 has 14 residues. V was cut by 3 bases and J by 3 bases, with 8 bases left in between. Germline V gene data show CDR1 as SGHAT and CDR2 as FQNNGV. CDR3 DNA sequence: TGTGCCAGCAGCTTCACTAGCTACACCGGGGAGCTGTTTTTT. It translates to CASSFTSYTGELFF.

The V and J genes are TRBV28 and TRBJ2-5, with D maybe TRBD1 (6 bases). The V gene's germline CDR1 is MDHEN and CDR2 SYDVKM. CDR3 length: 14 amino acids. Between the trimmed V and J ends, which lost 0 bases and 7 bases, there was a span of 12 bases. The CDR3: CASSLWRGIGTQYF. For the CDR3, the DNA is TGTGCCAGCAGTTTATGGAGGGGGATCGGGACCCAGTACTTC.

This chain links TRBV2 with TRBJ1-5; TRBD1 is a possible D gene (5 bases). The CDR3 sequence is 19 residues long. Germline CDR1 reads SNHLY; CDR2 reads FYNNEI. V lost 1 base to trimming and J lost 6 bases, with 25 bases between them. DNA for the CDR3: TGTGCCAGCAGTGAAGTTAAGGTCGCAGGGTTGAGGAAAGGTCAGCCCCAGCATTTT. Amino acid sequence: CASSEVKVAGLRKGQPQHF.

The chain links TRBV6-5 to TRBJ2-1; the match to TRBD2 covers 7 bases. V dropped 2 bases and J dropped 2; count of bases not matched to a gene: 3. The germline V gene has CDR1 MNHEY and CDR2 SVGAGI. The CDR3 consists of 15 residues. CDR3 bases: TGTGCCAGCAGTTACCAAAGCGGGGCCTACAATGAGCAGTTCTTC. Amino acid sequence: CASSYQSGAYNEQFF.

A note on this clone: Other DNA variants within this sample encode the same CDR3. The chain has TRBV7-3 and TRBJ2-7; 8 bases align to TRBD1. The V and J ends lost 4 bases and 3 bases, in that order; junction bases with no gene match: 5. The CDR3 loop spans 14 amino acids. Germline V lookup: CDR1 SGHTA, CDR2 FQGTGA. The CDR3 DNA is TGTGCCAGCAGCTCAACAGGGGGTGGCTACGAGCAGTACTTC. It yields the protein CASSSTGGGYEQYF.

The CDR3 is CASSYGATSGKNEQFF. CDR3 sequence (DNA): TGTGCCAGCAGTTATGGGGCGACTAGCGGGAAAAATGAGCAGTTCTTC. The gene calls are TRBV6-6 and TRBJ2-1, with 11 bases identical to TRBD2. Germline CDR1 reads MNHNY; CDR2 reads SVGAGI (reference sequence). Unmatched junction bases numbered 8, after V lost 3 bases and J lost 7 bases. This CDR3 has 16 amino acids.

The chain combines TRBV28 with TRBJ2-2, with 7 bases lining up with TRBD1. V trimming: 8 bases; J trimming: 0 bases; junction bases outside the gene matches: 9. This CDR3 comprises 16 residues. Germline assignment: CDR1 MDHEN and CDR2 SYDVKM. The CDR3 DNA is TGTGCCAGCGGCCAACAGGGGATCTCGAACACCGGGGAGCTGTTTTTT. Protein product: CASGQQGISNTGELFF. The full variable domain, its missing parts supplied by reference TRBV28 and TRBJ2-2, is DVKVTQSSRYLVKRTGEKVFLECVQDMDHENMFWYRQDPGLGLRLIYFSYDVKMKEKGDIPEGYSVSREKKERFSLILESASTNQTSMYLCASGQQGISNTGELFFGEGSRLTVL.

This clone has just a few counts. V and J are TRBV6-5 and TRBJ1-4, with no clear D. Germline V gene sequence: CDR1 MNHEY, CDR2 SVGAGI. This CDR3 region has 16 residues. V was pared by 4 bases and J by 3 bases, with 15 bases between. The CDR3 sequence is CASSSLPRASNEKLFF. The CDR3 bases are TGTGCCAGCAGTTCTCTCCCCCGTGCGTCTAATGAAAAACTGTTTTTT.

The sample holds one count of this clone. CDR3 in amino acids: CASSQRETQYF. In nucleotides, the CDR3 is TGTGCCAGCAGTCAGCGGGAGACCCAGTACTTC. This chain links TRBV6-5 with TRBJ2-5; D possibly corresponds to TRBD2 (5 bases). The CDR3 has 11 amino acids. V lost 5 bases and J 5 bases, leaving 6 bases between the germline ends. Germline lookup yields CDR1 MNHEY and CDR2 SVGAGI.

The chain links TRBV2 to TRBJ2-3; 13 positions match TRBD2. Germline V gene data show CDR1 as SNHLY and CDR2 as FYNNEI. V was clipped by 7 bases and J by 5 bases; unmatched bases: 6. CDR3 length: 15 amino acids. The CDR3 here is CASTGTSGVQDTQYF. The CDR3 nucleotides read TGTGCCAGCACGGGGACTAGCGGGGTGCAAGATACGCAGTATTTT.